The 32 T cell receptor beta chains reported below all come from one sample, sequenced in a study of T-cell reconstitution after alpha-beta-depleted transplantation in children. This sample's TCRbeta library carried unique molecular identifier barcodes. A single record per CDR3 protein comes from TCRdb applying MiXCR to the PCR reads. The sample shows some 450,000 distinct CDR3 sequences, about 40% of them seen only once. Sequenced here: PBMCs, sampled before TCRalphabeta/CD19-depleted stem cell transplant. These receptors came from a girl aged 2 to 9 with aplastic anemia, due to receive a stem cell transplant.

This clonotype was seen many times. The J gene is TRBJ2-1, the V gene TRBV7-3; 7 positions agree with TRBD2. Germline assignment: CDR1 SGHTA and CDR2 FQGTGA. The V gene end was trimmed by 2 bases and the J gene end by 7 bases; junction bases not matched to a gene: 5. The CDR3 has 14 amino acids. The CDR3 DNA is TGTGCCAGCAGCTTACGGCGGGAGTCAAATGAGCAGTTCTTC. Translation gives CASSLRRESNEQFF.

The J gene is TRBJ2-1, the V gene TRBV7-6; D unresolved. Trimming took 2 bases from V and 10 from J, leaving 12 bases between them. Germline loops: CDR1 SGHVS, CDR2 FNYEAQ. The CDR3 is 13 residues long. The CDR3 DNA sequence: TGTGCCAGCAGCTTATCAAGGTACAGAGAGCAGTTCTTC. Translated: CASSLSRYREQFF. Supplemented by reference TRBV7-6 and TRBJ2-1, the full variable domain reads GAGVSQSPRYKVTKRGQDVALRCDPISGHVSLYWYRQALGQGPEFLTYFNYEAQQDKSGLPNDRFSAERPEGSISTLTIQRTEQRDSAMYRCASSLSRYREQFFGPGTRLTVL.

V gene TRBV19 combines with J gene TRBJ2-2; the match to TRBD1 covers 11 bases. CDR1 and CDR2 from the germline V gene are LNHDA and SQIVND (reference sequence). This CDR3 has 16 residues. V gave up 7 bases and J gave up 10 bases; unmatched junction bases: 14. The CDR3 region has the DNA TGTGCCAGTACCGGACAGGGGGCATTGCTGGGGCCGGAGCTGTTTTTT. Translated, it gives CASTGQGALLGPELFF.

The rearrangement uses TRBV14 and TRBJ1-5; D remains unclear. This CDR3 region has 14 residues. Looked up from germline, CDR1 is SGHDN and CDR2 is FVKESK. The V and J ends lost 1 base and 6 bases respectively, with 10 bases between them. The CDR3 coding sequence is TGTGCCAGCAGCCAAGTTGGGGTCGGTCAGCCCCAGCATTTT. Its translation: CASSQVGVGQPQHF.

The chain recombines TRBV5-1 with TRBJ2-5; a possible D gene is TRBD2 (6 bases). CDR1 is SGHRS, CDR2 YFSETQ, per germline. The CDR3 consists of 14 residues. Trimming cost V 8 bases and J 2 bases, with 16 bases left between them. The CDR3 region has the DNA TGCGCCAGGCCCCCGTCTAGCGTTCAAGAGACCCAGTACTTC. It translates to CARPPSSVQETQYF.

This sequence joins TRBV7-2 and TRBJ2-5, with 7 nucleotides matching TRBD2. V lost 1 base and J lost 7; bases outside the gene matches: 9. This CDR3 region has 15 residues. CDR1 and CDR2 from the germline V gene are SGHTA and FQGNSA. For the CDR3, the DNA is TGTGCCAGCAGCTTAGAGCCGGGGGGTGCCGGGACCCAGTACTTC. Translation: CASSLEPGGAGTQYF.

This clonotype was seen a handful of times. The chain recombines TRBV7-2 with TRBJ1-1; D ambiguous. Per germline, CDR1 SGHTA and CDR2 FQGNSA. The CDR3 has 15 amino acids. Trimming cost V 5 bases and J 0 bases, with 13 bases left between them. CDR3 nucleotides: TGTGCCAGCAGCACCTTTAGACCCATGAACACTGAAGCTTTCTTT. As protein: CASSTFRPMNTEAFF.

The chain carries TRBV20-1 and TRBJ1-1; D gene ambiguous. Germline CDR1 DFQATT, CDR2 SNEGSKA (reference sequence). V dropped 3 bases and J dropped 8 bases, with 19 bases sitting between them. This CDR3 has 14 residues. CDR3 DNA: TGCAGTGCTAGGTCTTTGGTTTTGGGCAGAGAAGCTTTCTTT. Its protein is CSARSLVLGREAFF.

This chain uses TRBV2 with TRBJ2-7; D is unclear. V shed 2 bases and J shed 4 bases, with 12 bases lying between them. The CDR3 spans 14 residues. CDR1 and CDR2 from the germline V gene are SNHLY and FYNNEI. The CDR3: CASSESAYPYEQYF. CDR3 nucleotides: TGTGCCAGCAGTGAATCGGCCTATCCGTACGAGCAGTACTTC.

The chain uses TRBV6-1 and TRBJ1-6; D not resolved. CDR1 is MNHNS and CDR2 is SASEGT in the germline V gene. The germline V and J ends were trimmed by 8 bases and 13 bases, with 15 bases remaining between them. CDR3 length: 12 residues. The CDR3 DNA sequence: TGTGCCAGCTCCCAGACCGCCCGGCCCCTCCACTTT. This gives the protein CASSQTARPLHF.

This clonotype was seen only once. This chain connects TRBV7-6 to TRBJ2-6; D is unresolved. Germline loops: CDR1 SGHVS, CDR2 FNYEAQ. The CDR3 consists of 17 residues. Trimming shortened V by 2 bases and J by 4 bases, and 15 bases separated the two germline ends. The CDR3 reads CASSLSTLVTGANVLTF. CDR3 nucleotide sequence: TGTGCCAGCAGCTTATCGACGCTCGTTACAGGGGCCAACGTCCTGACTTTC.

The chain joins TRBV28 to TRBJ2-1; the D call may be TRBD1 or TRBD2 (5 bases each). Germline CDR1 reads MDHEN; CDR2 reads SYDVKM. The CDR3 covers 12 residues. V was cut by 3 bases and J by 8 bases, with 8 bases left in between. Here the CDR3 DNA reads TGTGCCAGCAGTTTCCGGGACGATGAGCAGTTCTTC. Translating gives CASSFRDDEQFF.

The V and J genes are TRBV29-1 and TRBJ1-5, with D hard to call. CDR1 SQVTM and CDR2 ANQGSEA come from the germline V gene. The CDR3 sequence is 16 residues long. The V and J ends lost 7 bases and 0 bases respectively, with 19 bases between them. The CDR3 nucleotides are TGCAGCGCCCTAAAAAGTATCTGGATTAGCAATCAGCCCCAGCATTTT. It specifies CSALKSIWISNQPQHF.

The CDR3: CASRGRDRAHYGYTF. The CDR3 region has the DNA TGTGCCAGCAGGGGCCGGGACAGGGCCCACTATGGCTACACCTTC. The rearrangement joins TRBV2 to TRBJ1-2, with 9 nucleotides matching TRBD1. V shed 6 bases, J shed 3 bases, and the junction held 8 bases outside the gene matches. The germline CDR1 and CDR2 sequences are SNHLY and FYNNEI. CDR3 length: 15 amino acids.

Only a few counts were recorded for this clonotype. The chain is built from TRBV6-5 and TRBJ2-2; the D gene is possibly TRBD1 (6 bases). Trimming stripped 0 bases from V and 4 bases from J, with 9 bases between. The CDR3 is made up of 15 amino acids. CDR1 and CDR2 from the germline V gene are MNHEY and SVGAGI. CDR3: CASSYSLGGTGELFF. CDR3 nucleotide sequence: TGTGCCAGCAGTTACTCGTTAGGGGGCACCGGGGAGCTGTTTTTT.

This clonotype was seen many times. The chain employs TRBV7-3 and TRBJ2-5; D is unclear. Between the trimmed V and J ends, which lost 6 bases and 1 base, there was a span of 15 bases. Germline V gives CDR1 SGHTA, CDR2 FQGTGA. The CDR3 extends over 15 amino acids. CDR3 DNA sequence: TGTGCCAGCAGACGTGGTGACGGACCCCAAGAGACCCAGTACTTC. Protein sequence: CASRRGDGPQETQYF.

This chain uses TRBV7-9 with TRBJ2-7, with D perhaps matching TRBD1 (6 bases). The germline V gene encodes CDR1 SEHNR and CDR2 FQNEAQ (reference sequence). V was cut by 5 bases and J by 2 bases, with 19 bases left in between. The CDR3 is 16 residues long. The CDR3 sequence is CASSDWTSGQPYEQYF. The CDR3 coding sequence is TGTGCCAGCAGCGATTGGACATCCGGACAGCCCTACGAGCAGTACTTC.

This clonotype was counted at least ten times. This chain connects TRBV18 to TRBJ1-3, with a weak D call TRBD1 (6 bases). Germline CDR1 is KGHSH and CDR2 is LQKENI. CDR3 length: 16 amino acids. Trimming shortened V by 1 base and J by 4 bases, and 14 bases separated the two germline ends. CDR3 sequence (DNA): TGTGCCAGCTCACCACTGACAGGAACATCCGGAAACACCATATATTTT. The encoded protein is CASSPLTGTSGNTIYF. Combining the CDR3 with reference TRBV18 and TRBJ1-3 gives the whole variable domain NAGVMQNPRHLVRRRGQEARLRCSPMKGHSHVYWYRQLPEEGLKFMVYLQKENIIDESGMPKERFSAEFPKEGPSILRIQQVVRGDSAAYFCASSPLTGTSGNTIYFGEGSWLTVV.

This rearrangement joins TRBV5-1 to TRBJ1-1; possible D gene TRBD1, 6 bases. V was pared by 0 bases and J by 0 bases, with 18 bases between. In germline, CDR1 is SGHRS, CDR2 YFSETQ. The CDR3 length is 18 residues. CDR3 DNA: TGCGCCAGCAGCTTGGGGAGGAAGACAGGAGATTTGAACACTGAAGCTTTCTTT. Translating gives CASSLGRKTGDLNTEAFF.

Turning to this clonotype: Just one base apart from a much larger clone, this may be a read error. This chain links TRBV4-1 with TRBJ2-1; no definite D call. The germline V and J ends were trimmed by 0 bases and 0 bases, with 6 bases remaining between them. This CDR3 contains 15 residues. CDR1 and CDR2 (germline): MGHRA, YSYEKL. The chain's CDR3 is CASSQDGHSYNEQFF. The CDR3 region has the DNA TGCGCCAGCAGCCAAGATGGGCACTCCTACAATGAGCAGTTCTTC.

This chain links TRBV6-6 with TRBJ2-1; D is ambiguous. V shed 4 bases and J shed 7 bases, with 11 bases lying between them. The length of the CDR3 is 13 residues. Germline assignment: CDR1 MNHNY and CDR2 SVGAGI (reference sequence). CDR3 nucleotides: TGTGCCAGCAGTTCCCCCCTGGGGAATGAGCAGTTCTTC. This codes for CASSSPLGNEQFF.

The rearrangement joins TRBV29-1 to TRBJ2-7; D uncertain. The CDR3 totals 14 residues. CDR1 and CDR2 from the germline V gene are SQVTM and ANQGSEA. Trimming took off 4 bases at V and 0 bases at J, with 13 bases between the two ends. The DNA for the CDR3 is TGCAGCGTTGCGCCCGCTCTAGGCTCCTACGAGCAGTACTTC. It yields the protein CSVAPALGSYEQYF.

The CDR3 sequence: CASSQGARGRGGTGELFF. Written as DNA, the CDR3 is TGCGCCAGCAGCCAAGGGGCTCGGGGAAGGGGCGGCACCGGGGAGCTGTTTTTT. V usage is TRBV4-1 and J usage is TRBJ2-2; TRBD1 or TRBD2 may be the D gene (5 bases each). Trimming took 1 base from V and 4 from J, leaving 19 bases between them. Germline V gene data show CDR1 as MGHRA and CDR2 as YSYEKL. The CDR3 consists of 18 residues.

Concerning this clonotype itself: This sequence may be a read error, since a much larger clone differs from it by one base. Lacking the conserved final phenylalanine or tryptophan, this CDR3 likely reflects a read error. This chain links TRBV20-1 with TRBJ1-1; the D gene is possibly TRBD1 (5 bases). The germline gives CDR1 DFQATT, CDR2 SNEGSKA (reference sequence). The germline V and J ends were trimmed by 2 bases and 0 bases, with 7 bases remaining between them. The CDR3 contains 13 residues. In nucleotides, the CDR3 is TGCAGTGCTAGACTAGGGGTGAACACTGAAGCTTTCTCT. Translated: CSARLGVNTEAFS.

This chain joins TRBV4-1 and TRBJ2-2, with 10 bases that match TRBD2. CDR3 length: 17 residues. V was clipped by 1 base and J by 2 bases; unmatched bases: 4. Germline V gene lookup returns CDR1 MGHRA and CDR2 YSYEKL. CDR3 sequence: CASSQVLAGVNTGELFF. Here the CDR3 DNA reads TGCGCCAGCAGCCAAGTGCTAGCGGGGGTTAACACCGGGGAGCTGTTTTTT.

This clonotype was seen at least ten times. The genes are TRBV6-5 and TRBJ2-7; the match to TRBD1 covers 8 bases. Germline-derived CDR1 and CDR2 are MNHEY and SVGAGI. Trimming at V came to 2 bases and at J to 4 bases, leaving 7 bases not matched to a gene. This CDR3 spans 15 amino acids. The CDR3 is CASSYGTGGGYEQYF. CDR3 sequence (DNA): TGTGCCAGCAGTTACGGTACAGGGGGTGGGTACGAGCAGTACTTC.

The V gene is TRBV20-1, the J gene TRBJ1-4; D not certain. The V end was cut by 3 bases, the J end by 5 bases, with 1 base between. The CDR3 spans 10 residues. The V gene's germline CDR1 is DFQATT and CDR2 SNEGSKA (reference sequence). The CDR3 here is CSARNEKLFF. CDR3 bases: TGCAGTGCTAGGAATGAAAAACTGTTTTTT.

Note on this clonotype: One junction end disagrees with the germline gene, perhaps due to a read error. V and J are TRBV15 and TRBJ2-7; 7 nucleotides align to TRBD2. Germline loops: CDR1 LNHNV, CDR2 YYDKDF (reference sequence). The CDR3 is made up of 16 amino acids. CDR3 coding DNA: TGTGCCACCGGCACCTGGGGAGGGGCGACCTCCTGCGAGCAGTACTTC. Translation: CATGTWGGATSCEQYF.

V gene TRBV6-1 combines with J gene TRBJ2-5, with 8 bases fitting TRBD1. The CDR3 totals 15 residues. From germline, CDR1 is MNHNS and CDR2 SASEGT. Unmatched junction bases numbered 10, after V lost 5 bases and J lost 5 bases. The chain's CDR3 is CASSNTGQVGETQYF. CDR3 coding DNA: TGTGCCAGCAGTAATACGGGACAGGTGGGCGAGACCCAGTACTTC.

The chain recombines TRBV6-5 with TRBJ1-5, with a tentative D call TRBD1 (6 bases). The V end lost 3 bases, the J end lost 2 bases, and 17 bases lay between the germline ends. CDR3 length: 17 residues. Germline V gene data show CDR1 as MNHEY and CDR2 as SVGAGI. The CDR3 here is CASSYPTGFHGNQPQHF. In DNA form, the CDR3 reads TGTGCCAGCAGTTATCCGACAGGATTTCATGGCAATCAGCCCCAGCATTTT.

This clonotype was counted between two and nine times. Since no conserved phenylalanine or tryptophan closes the CDR3, a read error is the likely cause. This chain uses TRBV29-1 with TRBJ2-5, with D tentatively TRBD1 (6 bases). CDR1 and CDR2 from the germline V gene are SQVTM and ANQGSEA. V was shortened by 8 bases and J by 4 bases, with 11 bases between the two germline ends. The CDR3 sequence is 11 residues long. CDR3 in DNA: TGCAGCCTGGGACACGGAGAGACCCAGTACTTG. It encodes CSLGHGETQYL.

This clonotype was counted at least ten times. The J gene is TRBJ1-1, the V gene TRBV20-1; weak D call: TRBD1 (6 bases). The CDR3 is 15 amino acids. The V and J ends lost 2 bases and 0 bases respectively, with 13 bases between them. In germline, CDR1 is DFQATT, CDR2 SNEGSKA (reference sequence). CDR3 region: CSARRGAEVNTEAFF. Written as DNA, the CDR3 is TGCAGTGCTAGACGGGGGGCTGAAGTGAACACTGAAGCTTTCTTT.